The rows below give T cell receptor beta chains drawn from one sample of a study of T cell changes during pregnancy in multiple sclerosis. Data came from immunoSEQ multiplex PCR; TCRdb stores just in-frame clones and leaves some out. This sample has roughly 110,000 clones, with less than 95% found just once. The starting material was peripheral blood, obtained before pregnancy. The receptors derive from a female donor with multiple sclerosis, enrolled in a pregnancy study. Each CDR3 is given with its conserved first and last residue. The D gene is left open where the match is weak. Not all rows give a size; the values are once, few, many and, for expanded clones, a class.

TRBV28	TRBJ2-7	-	-	14	CASSYAGSSYEQYF	TGTGCCAGCAGTTATGCGGGGAGCTCCTACGAGCAGTACTTC
TRBV6-1	TRBJ1-1	-	-	15	CASSARGLTNTEAFF	TGTGCCAGCAGTGCCCGGGGACTGACGAACACTGAAGCTTTCTTT
TRBV6-5	TRBJ2-3	-	-	13	CASSYRGTDTQYF	TGTGCCAGCAGTTACCGGGGCACAGATACGCAGTATTTT
TRBV7-2	TRBJ2-1	-	TRBD2	15	CASSFGTSGYNEQFF	TGTGCCAGCAGCTTCGGGACTAGCGGATACAATGAGCAGTTCTTC
TRBV2	TRBJ2-1	-	TRBD2	15	CASERGVTSGNEQFF	TGTGCCAGCGAGAGGGGGGTGACTAGCGGCAATGAGCAGTTCTTC
TRBV7-3	TRBJ2-5	-	-	13	CASSFGQRETQYF	TGTGCCAGCAGCTTCGGACAGCGGGAGACCCAGTACTTC
TRBV7-9	TRBJ2-2	-	-	14	CASSPNLNTGELFF	TGTGCCAGCAGCCCAAACTTAAACACCGGGGAGCTGTTTTTT
TRBV7-8	TRBJ1-2	-	-	15	CASSLDGQPYYGYTF	TGTGCCAGCAGCTTAGATGGACAGCCTTACTATGGCTACACCTTC
TRBV6-4	TRBJ2-6	-	-	15	CASSSRSSGANVLTF	TGTGCCAGCAGTTCCAGAAGTTCCGGGGCCAACGTCCTGACTTTC
TRBV28	TRBJ2-5	-	-	10	CASSSRTQYF	TGTGCCAGCAGTTCCAGGACCCAGTACTTC
TRBV6-5	TRBJ2-3	-	-	16	CASSYLDPGRGDTQYF	TGTGCCAGCAGTTACCTGGACCCGGGCCGGGGGGATACGCAGTATTTT
TRBV5-6	TRBJ2-7	-	-	14	CASSLGLVVYEQYF	TGTGCCAGCAGCTTGGGACTAGTAGTCTACGAGCAGTACTTC
TRBV7-2	TRBJ2-1	-	TRBD2	15	CASSLASGGIGEQFF	TGTGCCAGCAGCTTGGCTAGCGGGGGGATCGGTGAGCAGTTCTTC
TRBV30	TRBJ1-1	-	TRBD1	14	CAWTKDRGNTEAFF	TGTGCCTGGACAAAAGACAGGGGAAACACTGAAGCTTTCTTT
TRBV27	TRBJ1-2	-	TRBD1	17	CASSPDRGYLVNYGYTF	TGTGCCAGCAGTCCTGACAGGGGCTACCTCGTAAACTATGGCTACACCTTC
TRBV7-8	TRBJ2-1	-	-	16	CASSLGGGSTYNEQFF	TGTGCCAGCAGCCTGGGGGGCGGGAGTACCTACAATGAGCAGTTCTTC
TRBV27	TRBJ1-6	-	-	13	CASSFRGNSPLHF	TGTGCCAGCAGTTTCCGCGGGAATTCACCCCTCCACTTT
TRBV10-3	TRBJ1-1	-	TRBD1	15	CAISGDRGPFTEAFF	TGTGCCATCAGTGGAGACAGGGGGCCATTCACTGAAGCTTTCTTT
TRBV29-1	TRBJ1-4	-	-	12	CSAYQGSEKLFF	TGCAGCGCCTATCAGGGGAGCGAAAAACTGTTTTTT
TRBV7-2	TRBJ1-3	-	-	15	CASSLTLYSGNTIYF	TGTGCCAGCAGCCTGACACTCTACTCTGGAAACACCATATATTTT
TRBV28	TRBJ1-1	-	-	15	CASRPLGEWGFLAFF	TGTGCCAGCAGACCCCTCGGGGAGTGGGGTTTCCTGGCTTTCTTT
TRBV9	TRBJ2-2	-	TRBD2	13	CASSRTGRGELFF	TGTGCCAGCAGTCGGACCGGGAGGGGGGAGCTGTTTTTT
TRBV5-5	TRBJ1-2	-	TRBD1	17	CASSLDRDRGGYYGYTF	TGTGCCAGCAGCTTAGACCGGGACAGGGGAGGGTACTATGGCTACACCTTC
TRBV9	TRBJ2-1	-	TRBD2	17	CASSVDLAGGSYNEQFF	TGTGCCAGCAGCGTAGATTTAGCGGGAGGGTCCTACAATGAGCAGTTCTTC
TRBV30	TRBJ2-1	-	TRBD1	14	CAWNWGQGYNEQFF	TGTGCCTGGAATTGGGGACAGGGCTACAATGAGCAGTTCTTC
TRBV25-1	TRBJ2-3	-	-	15	CASSDPGLQGDTQYF	TGTGCCAGCAGTGACCCGGGACTCCAGGGAGATACGCAGTATTTT
TRBV5-1	TRBJ2-3	-	TRBD2	17	CASSLEGLRGGRDTQYF	TGCGCCAGCAGCTTGGAGGGTCTGCGGGGGGGCCGGGATACGCAGTATTTT
TRBV27	TRBJ2-1	-	TRBD2	15	CASTEAGGPKNEQFF	TGTGCCAGCACCGAAGCGGGAGGGCCTAAAAATGAGCAGTTCTTC
TRBV6-1	TRBJ1-2	-	-	15	CASRPEGGAIYGYTF	TGTGCCAGCAGACCCGAAGGTGGGGCCATCTATGGCTACACCTTC
TRBV4-1	TRBJ2-3	-	TRBD2	18	CASSQDTLLAGGTDTQYF	TGCGCCAGCAGCCAAGATACCCTACTAGCGGGAGGCACAGATACGCAGTATTTT
TRBV9	TRBJ2-3	once	-	13	CASSVVAADTQYF	TGTGCCAGCAGCGTAGTAGCGGCAGATACGCAGTATTTT
TRBV2	TRBJ1-3	-	-	14	CASSDLRSGNTIYF	TGTGCCAGCAGTGACTTGCGCTCTGGAAACACCATATATTTT
TRBV2	TRBJ2-1	-	-	15	CASSEVLESYNEQFF	TGTGCCAGCAGTGAAGTCCTGGAGTCGTACAATGAGCAGTTCTTC
TRBV5-4	TRBJ2-7	-	TRBD2	14	CASSPGRGGHEQYF	TGTGCCAGCAGCCCGGGGCGCGGGGGTCACGAGCAGTACTTC
TRBV7-3	TRBJ2-1	-	-	16	CASSLNFGAGYNEQFF	TGTGCCAGCAGCTTAAATTTTGGGGCAGGGTACAATGAGCAGTTCTTC
TRBV27	TRBJ2-2	-	-	12	CASSPYTGELFF	TGTGCCAGCAGTCCCTACACCGGGGAGCTGTTTTTT
TRBV7-9	TRBJ2-1	-	TRBD1	15	CASSTGQGPYNEQFF	TGTGCCAGCAGCACAGGACAGGGGCCTTACAATGAGCAGTTCTTC
TRBV6-6	TRBJ2-7	-	TRBD1	16	CASSYAIRDRDDEQYF	TGTGCCAGCAGTTACGCCATACGGGACAGGGATGACGAGCAGTACTTC
TRBV7-6	TRBJ2-1	once	TRBD2	17	CASSLDFAGEISSEQFF	TGTGCCAGCAGCTTAGATTTTGCGGGAGAAATTTCCAGTGAGCAGTTCTTC
TRBV7-9	TRBJ1-1	-	TRBD1	15	CASSFPGQGASEAFF	TGTGCCAGCAGCTTCCCGGGACAGGGGGCTTCTGAAGCTTTCTTT
TRBV7-2	TRBJ2-3	-	TRBD2	17	CASSLVVRSGGTDTQYF	TGTGCCAGCAGCTTAGTAGTCCGTAGCGGGGGCACAGATACGCAGTATTTT
TRBV11-3	TRBJ2-1	-	TRBD2	14	CASSLDSGGYEQFF	TGTGCCAGCAGCTTAGATAGCGGGGGCTATGAGCAGTTCTTC